The TCR beta chain under discussion was sequenced for a study of shared clonotypes between healthy human individuals. Germline loops: CDR1 LNHNV, CDR2 YYDKDF (reference sequence). Germline trimming cut 9 bases from V and 1 base from J; bases unmatched to any gene: 3. This CDR3 contains 14 residues. The repertoire was sequenced with immunoSEQ multiplex PCR; TCRdb's copy has only in-frame clones and lacks some. In the table there are roughly 1 million clones, 75% to 80% of which are singletons. Sequencing input: memory CD4+ T cells from PBMCs. As to subset: CD45RA-negative fraction. This TCR derives from a man in his late teens or twenties in good health. Some clones in this sample may be carry-over from other donors' samples. The chain links TRBV15 to TRBJ2-6; 7 bases align to TRBD2. CDR3 nucleotide sequence: TGTGCCACGGACGGGGGGTCTGGGGCCAACGTCCTGACTTTC. This sequence encodes CATDGGSGANVLTF.